This section outlines one T cell receptor beta chain sequence together with its context. Its antigen is currently unknown. The data were taken from a study of beta chain features in type 1 diabetes. The CDR3 totals 11 residues. V gave up 5 bases and J gave up 2 bases, with 7 bases separating them. Germline lookup yields CDR1 DFQATT and CDR2 SNEGSKA (reference sequence). Study-level results: Shorter TCRB CDR3s, moderately but significantly so, were found in Type 1 diabetes patients in all four CD4+ subsets.

Investigators reverse transcribed all isolated RNA, so they sequenced expressed TCRB transcripts. Assay: immunoSEQ multiplex PCR; the TCRdb copy retains only in-frame clones and omits some. The data show 160,000 or so clones, with around 8.4% seen just once and approximately 0.54% held by the top ten. Sequenced input: central memory CD4+ T cells from blood. V and J are TRBV20-1 and TRBJ2-7, with D hard to call. The origin of this receptor is a woman younger than 35 with type 1 diabetes. This CDR3 reads CSAVYTYEQYF. The CDR3 DNA is TGCAGTGCTGTTTATACCTACGAGCAGTACTTC.